This TCR beta chain is drawn from a study of CD8 T cells in Susac syndrome. TCR beta sequencing was performed on blood CD8+ and CD4+ T cells. TEMRA cells were FACS-enriched, unlike CD8+ and CD4+ T cells, which were negatively isolated. Trimming cost V 0 bases and J 5 bases, with 8 bases left between them. This CDR3 region has 14 residues. Germline V gene sequence: CDR1 SGHDN, CDR2 FVKESK. The RNA input was about 0.45 to 1 ug, and it was reverse transcribed with random hexamers. Amplification of TCR beta CDR3 was carried out by immunoSEQ multiplex PCR, which covered 54 Vbeta and 13 Jbeta segments. TCRdb itself ran the immunoSEQ multiplex PCR reads through MiXCR, one entry per CDR3 protein. The sample contains 100,000 or so distinct CDR3 sequences, 92% of which appear only once. Study outcomes and limitations: It was acknowledged by the study that relatively few individuals were included in its TCR sequencing and HLA analysis.

As for this clonotype: Its antigen is unknown.

This sequence was found in a human donor in good health. Sequenced sample: CD8+ T cells from PBMCs. The V gene is TRBV14, the J gene TRBJ2-1; weak D call: TRBD2 (5 bases). CDR3: CASSQDLGDNEQFF. CDR3 coding DNA: TGTGCCAGCAGCCAAGATCTCGGGGACAATGAGCAGTTCTTC.